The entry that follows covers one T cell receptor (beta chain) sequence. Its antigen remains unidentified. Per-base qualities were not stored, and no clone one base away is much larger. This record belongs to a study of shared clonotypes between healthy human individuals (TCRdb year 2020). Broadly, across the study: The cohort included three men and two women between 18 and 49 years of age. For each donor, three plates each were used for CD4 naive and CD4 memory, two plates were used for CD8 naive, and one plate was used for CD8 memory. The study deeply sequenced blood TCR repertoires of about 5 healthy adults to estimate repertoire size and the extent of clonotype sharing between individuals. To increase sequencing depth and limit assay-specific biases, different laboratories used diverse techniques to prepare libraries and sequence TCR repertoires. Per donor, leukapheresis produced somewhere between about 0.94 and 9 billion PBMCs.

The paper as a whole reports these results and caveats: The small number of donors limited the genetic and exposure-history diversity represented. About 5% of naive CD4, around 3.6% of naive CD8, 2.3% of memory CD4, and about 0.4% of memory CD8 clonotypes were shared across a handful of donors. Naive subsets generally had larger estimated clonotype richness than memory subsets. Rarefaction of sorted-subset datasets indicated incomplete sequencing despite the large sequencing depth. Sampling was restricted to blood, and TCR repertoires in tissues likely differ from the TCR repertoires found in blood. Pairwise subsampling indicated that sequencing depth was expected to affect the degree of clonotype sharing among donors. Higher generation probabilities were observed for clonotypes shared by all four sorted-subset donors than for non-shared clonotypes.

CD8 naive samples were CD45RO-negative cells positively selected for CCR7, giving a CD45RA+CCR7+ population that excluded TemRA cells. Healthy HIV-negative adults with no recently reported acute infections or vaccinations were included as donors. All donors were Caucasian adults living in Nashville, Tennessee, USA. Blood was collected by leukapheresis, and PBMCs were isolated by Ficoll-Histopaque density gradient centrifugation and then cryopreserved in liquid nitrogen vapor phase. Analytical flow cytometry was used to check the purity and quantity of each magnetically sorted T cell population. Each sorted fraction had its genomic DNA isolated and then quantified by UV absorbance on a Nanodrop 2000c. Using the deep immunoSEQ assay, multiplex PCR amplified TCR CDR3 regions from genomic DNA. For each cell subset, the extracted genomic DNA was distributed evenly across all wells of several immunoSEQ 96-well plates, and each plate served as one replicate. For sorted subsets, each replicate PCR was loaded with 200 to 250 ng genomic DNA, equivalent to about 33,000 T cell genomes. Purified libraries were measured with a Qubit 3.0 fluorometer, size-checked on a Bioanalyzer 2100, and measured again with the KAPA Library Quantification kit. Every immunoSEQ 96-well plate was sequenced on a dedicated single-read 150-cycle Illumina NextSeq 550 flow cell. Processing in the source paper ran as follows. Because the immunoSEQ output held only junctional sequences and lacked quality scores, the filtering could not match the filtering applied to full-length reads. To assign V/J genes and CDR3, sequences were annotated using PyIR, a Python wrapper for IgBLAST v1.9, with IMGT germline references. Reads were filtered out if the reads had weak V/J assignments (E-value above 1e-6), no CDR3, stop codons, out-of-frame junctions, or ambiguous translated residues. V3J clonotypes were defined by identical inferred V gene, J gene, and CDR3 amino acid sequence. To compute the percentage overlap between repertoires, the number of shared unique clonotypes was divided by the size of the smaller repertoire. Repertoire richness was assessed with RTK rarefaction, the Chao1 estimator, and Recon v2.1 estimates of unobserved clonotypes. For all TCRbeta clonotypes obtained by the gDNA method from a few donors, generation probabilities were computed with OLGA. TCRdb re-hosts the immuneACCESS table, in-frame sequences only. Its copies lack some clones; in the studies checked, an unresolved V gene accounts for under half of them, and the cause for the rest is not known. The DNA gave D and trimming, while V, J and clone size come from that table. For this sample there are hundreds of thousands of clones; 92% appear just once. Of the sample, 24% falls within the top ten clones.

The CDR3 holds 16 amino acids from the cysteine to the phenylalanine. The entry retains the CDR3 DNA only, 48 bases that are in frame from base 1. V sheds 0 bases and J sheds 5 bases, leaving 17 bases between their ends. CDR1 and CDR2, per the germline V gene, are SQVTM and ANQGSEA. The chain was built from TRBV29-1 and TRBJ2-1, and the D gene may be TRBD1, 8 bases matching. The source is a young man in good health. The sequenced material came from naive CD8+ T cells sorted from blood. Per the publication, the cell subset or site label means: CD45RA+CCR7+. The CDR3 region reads CSVEDPRTGRDNEQFF. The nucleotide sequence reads TGCAGCGTTGAAGACCCTAGGACAGGGAGGGACAATGAGCAGTTCTTC.